This T cell receptor (beta chain) was retrieved from a study of radiotherapy plus CTLA-4 blockade in lung cancer. Study background: Patients showed objective responses in about 20% of cases and disease control in roughly 30%.

CTLA-4 blockade with ipilimumab, together with focal radiation, was given to patients with chemo-refractory metastatic non-small-cell lung cancer. Study-wide results and limits: Radiotherapy plus ipilimumab was followed by expansion in blood of tumor-derived TCR clones. The authors reported that early blood T cell clone dynamics, with interferon-beta, best predicted response.

Worth noting for this clone: No antigen is known for it.

Profiling relied on immunoSEQ multiplex PCR, and the TCRdb table lists in-frame clones only, not all of them. This table has some 70,000 clones, roughly 85% appearing once. Source: peripheral blood, taken from a patient treated with radiotherapy plus ipilimumab. The sequence was obtained from a human donor with non-small cell lung cancer who had a complete response to radiotherapy plus ipilimumab.

The DNA of the CDR3 is TGTGCCAGCAGCTTAGTGGCTACAGGGGTATGGAACGAGCAGTACTTC. This sequence encodes CASSLVATGVWNEQYF. The chain employs TRBV11-2 and TRBJ2-7, with 7 positions matching TRBD1. Germline V gene data show CDR1 as SGHAT and CDR2 as FQNNGV. The CDR3 is made up of 16 amino acids. Trimming cost V 1 base and J 5 bases; bases outside gene matches: 11.